This T cell receptor beta chain was recovered during a study of long-term antiretroviral therapy in people with HIV. The study, taken as a whole, reports: Clones that expanded before ART (that is, prior to treatment) dominated the repertoire at all time points.

Note on this clone: What it binds is unknown.

Survey-level immunoSEQ v3.0 assays were run. The table came from immunoSEQ multiplex PCR; TCRdb's copy has only in-frame clones and leaves some out. The repertoire has some 28,000 clones, roughly 95% of them found once; the top ten carry 8%. CDR1 and CDR2 from the germline V gene are SGHNT and YYREEE (reference sequence). The CDR3 runs 13 residues. Trimming shortened V by 4 bases and J by 0 bases, and 8 bases separated the two germline ends. The source of this sequence is a man aged 30 to 39 with HIV. This sequence joins TRBV5-4 and TRBJ2-7; D gene uncertain. Sample: unsorted PBMCs, taken approximately 6.3 years after starting antiretroviral therapy. CDR3 coding DNA: TGTGCCAGCAGCCCCACCGACTCCTACGAGCAGTACTTC. Residues: CASSPTDSYEQYF.